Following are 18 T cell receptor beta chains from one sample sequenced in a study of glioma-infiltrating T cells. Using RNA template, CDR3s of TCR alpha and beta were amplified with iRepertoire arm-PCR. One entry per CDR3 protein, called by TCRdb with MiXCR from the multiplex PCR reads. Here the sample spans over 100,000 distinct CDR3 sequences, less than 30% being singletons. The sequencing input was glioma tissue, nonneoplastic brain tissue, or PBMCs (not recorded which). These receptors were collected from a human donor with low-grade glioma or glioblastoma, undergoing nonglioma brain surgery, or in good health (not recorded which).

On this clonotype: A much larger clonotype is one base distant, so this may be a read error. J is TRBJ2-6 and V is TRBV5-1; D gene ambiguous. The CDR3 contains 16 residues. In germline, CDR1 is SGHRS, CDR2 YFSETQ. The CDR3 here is CASSFQPTSVANVLTF. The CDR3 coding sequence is TGCGCCAGCAGCTTTCAACCGACCTCTGTGGCCAACGTCCTGACTTTC.

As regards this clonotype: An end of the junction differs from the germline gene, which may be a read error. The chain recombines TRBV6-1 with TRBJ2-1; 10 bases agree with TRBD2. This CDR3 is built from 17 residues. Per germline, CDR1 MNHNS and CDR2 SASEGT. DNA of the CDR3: TGTGCCAGCCATGAAACCAGCGGGGGGGCGTCGAGGAATGGGCAGTTCTTC. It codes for CASHETSGGASRNGQFF.

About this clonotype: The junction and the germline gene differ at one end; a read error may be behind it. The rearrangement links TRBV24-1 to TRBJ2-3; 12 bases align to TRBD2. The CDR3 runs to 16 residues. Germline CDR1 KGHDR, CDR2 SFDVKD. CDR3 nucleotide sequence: TGTGCCACCAGTGACCTAGCGGGAGGGCGCACAGATACGCGGTATTTT. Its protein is CATSDLAGGRTDTRYF.

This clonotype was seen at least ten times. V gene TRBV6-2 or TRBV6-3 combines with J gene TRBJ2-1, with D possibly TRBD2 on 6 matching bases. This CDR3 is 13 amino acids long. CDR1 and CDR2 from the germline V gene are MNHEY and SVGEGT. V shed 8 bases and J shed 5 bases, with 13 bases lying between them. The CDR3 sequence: CASRAGSNNEQFF. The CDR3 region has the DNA TGTGCCAGCCGGGCGGGGTCCAACAATGAGCAGTTCTTC.

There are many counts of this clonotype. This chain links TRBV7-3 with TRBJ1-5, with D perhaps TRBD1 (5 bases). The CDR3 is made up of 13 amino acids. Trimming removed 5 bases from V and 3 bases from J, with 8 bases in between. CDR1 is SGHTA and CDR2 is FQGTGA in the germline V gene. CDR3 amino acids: CASSRGVNQPQHF. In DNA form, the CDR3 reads TGTGCCAGCAGCCGGGGGGTCAATCAGCCCCAGCATTTT.

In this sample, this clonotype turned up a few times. CDR3 region: CASSLALATDTQYF. For the CDR3, the DNA is TGTGCCAGCAGTTTAGCGCTAGCGACAGATACGCAGTATTTT. The chain links TRBV12-3 or TRBV12-4 to TRBJ2-3, with a weak D call TRBD2 (6 bases). The CDR3 is 14 residues long. V was cut by 0 bases and J by 3 bases, with 7 bases left in between.

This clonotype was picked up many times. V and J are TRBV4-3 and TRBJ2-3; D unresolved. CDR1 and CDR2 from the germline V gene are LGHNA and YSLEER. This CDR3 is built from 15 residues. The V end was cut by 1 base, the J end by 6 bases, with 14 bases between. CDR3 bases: TGCGCCAGCAGCCAAGTAATGGGCCTAGGGGATACGCAGTATTTT. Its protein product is CASSQVMGLGDTQYF.

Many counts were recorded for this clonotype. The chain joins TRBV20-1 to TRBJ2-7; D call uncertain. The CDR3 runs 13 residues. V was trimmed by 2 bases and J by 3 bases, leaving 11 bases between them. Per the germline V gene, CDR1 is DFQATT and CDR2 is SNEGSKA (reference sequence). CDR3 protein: CSARYPRGYEQYF. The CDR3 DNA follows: TGCAGTGCTAGATACCCGCGCGGCTACGAGCAGTACTTC.

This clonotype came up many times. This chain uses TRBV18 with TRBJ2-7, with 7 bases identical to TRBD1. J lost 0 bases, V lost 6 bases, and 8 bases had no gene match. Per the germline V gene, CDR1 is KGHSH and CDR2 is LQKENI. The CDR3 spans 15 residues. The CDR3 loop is CASSPTGASSYEQYF. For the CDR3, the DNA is TGTGCCAGCTCTCCTACAGGGGCGAGCTCCTACGAGCAGTACTTC.

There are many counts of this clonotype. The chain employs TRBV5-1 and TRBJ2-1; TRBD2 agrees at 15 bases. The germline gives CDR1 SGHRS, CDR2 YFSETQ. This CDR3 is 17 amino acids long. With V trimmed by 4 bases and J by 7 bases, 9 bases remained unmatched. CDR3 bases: TGCGCCAGCAGCGCTAGGACTAGCGGGAGGGCCGATAATGAGCAGTTCTTC. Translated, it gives CASSARTSGRADNEQFF.

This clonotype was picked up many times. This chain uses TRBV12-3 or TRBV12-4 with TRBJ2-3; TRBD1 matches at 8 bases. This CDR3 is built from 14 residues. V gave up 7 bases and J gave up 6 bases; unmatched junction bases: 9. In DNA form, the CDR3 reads TGTGCCAGCAACTCCGACAGGGGTGGCGATACGCAGTATTTT. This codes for CASNSDRGGDTQYF.

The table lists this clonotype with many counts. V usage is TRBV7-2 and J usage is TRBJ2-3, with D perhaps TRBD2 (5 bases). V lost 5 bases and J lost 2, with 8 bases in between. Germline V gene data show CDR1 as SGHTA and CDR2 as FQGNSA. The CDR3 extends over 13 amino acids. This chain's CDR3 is CASSLRDTDTQYF. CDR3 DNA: TGTGCCAGCAGCCTCCGGGACACAGATACGCAGTATTTT.

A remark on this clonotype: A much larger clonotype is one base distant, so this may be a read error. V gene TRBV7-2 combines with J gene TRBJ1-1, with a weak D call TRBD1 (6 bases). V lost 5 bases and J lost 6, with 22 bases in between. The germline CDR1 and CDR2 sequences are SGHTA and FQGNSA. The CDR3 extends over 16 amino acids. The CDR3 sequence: CASSPRTGRGGPEAFF. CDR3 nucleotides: TGTGCCAGCAGCCCCCGCACAGGGAGAGGGGGGCCTGAAGCTTTCTTT.

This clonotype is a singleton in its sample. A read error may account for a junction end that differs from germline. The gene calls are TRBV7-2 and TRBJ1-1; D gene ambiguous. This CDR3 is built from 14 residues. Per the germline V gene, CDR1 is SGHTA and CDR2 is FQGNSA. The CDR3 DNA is TGTGCCAGCAGCTTAGGGTCCCTGAACACCGAAGCTTTCTTT. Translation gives CASSLGSLNTEAFF. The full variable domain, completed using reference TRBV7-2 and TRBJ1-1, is GAGVSQSPSNKVTEKGKDVELRCDPISGHTALYWYRQSLGQGLEFLIYFQGNSAPDKSGLPSDRFSAERTGGSVSTLTIQRTQQEDSAVYLCASSLGSLNTEAFFGQGTRLTVV.

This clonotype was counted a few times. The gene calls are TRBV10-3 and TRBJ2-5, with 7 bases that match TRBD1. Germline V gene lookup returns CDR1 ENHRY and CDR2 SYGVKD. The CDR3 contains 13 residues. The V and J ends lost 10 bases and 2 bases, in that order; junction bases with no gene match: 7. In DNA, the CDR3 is TGTGCCACTTCTACGACAGGGCAAGAGACCCAGTACTTC. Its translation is CATSTTGQETQYF.

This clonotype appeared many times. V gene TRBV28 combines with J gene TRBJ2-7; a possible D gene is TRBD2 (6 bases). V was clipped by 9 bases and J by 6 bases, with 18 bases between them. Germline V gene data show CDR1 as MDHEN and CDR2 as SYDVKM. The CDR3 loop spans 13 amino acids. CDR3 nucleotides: TGTGCCAGTAGGGACTTGATAGCGCTCGAGCAGTACTTC. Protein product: CASRDLIALEQYF. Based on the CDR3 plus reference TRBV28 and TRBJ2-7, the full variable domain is DVKVTQSSRYLVKRTGEKVFLECVQDMDHENMFWYRQDPGLGLRLIYFSYDVKMKEKGDIPEGYSVSREKKERFSLILESASTNQTSMYLCASRDLIALEQYFGPGTRLTVT.

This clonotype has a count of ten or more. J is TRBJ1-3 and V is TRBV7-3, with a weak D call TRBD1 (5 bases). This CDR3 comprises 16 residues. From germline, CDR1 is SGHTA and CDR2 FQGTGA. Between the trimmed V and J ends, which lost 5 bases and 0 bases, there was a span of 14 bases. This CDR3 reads CASSQGRRNSGNTIYF. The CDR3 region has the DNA TGTGCCAGCAGCCAGGGCAGACGTAACTCTGGAAACACCATATATTTT.

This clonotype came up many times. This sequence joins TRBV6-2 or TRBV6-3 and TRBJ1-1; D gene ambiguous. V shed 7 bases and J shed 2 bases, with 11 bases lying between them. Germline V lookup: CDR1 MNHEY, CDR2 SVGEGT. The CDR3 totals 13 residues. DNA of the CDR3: TGTGCCAGCACCCTTACAGTTAACACTGAAGCTTTCTTT. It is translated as CASTLTVNTEAFF.